The subject of this entry is one TCR beta chain. Each CDR3 protein is one row after TCRdb ran MiXCR on the RT-PCR reads. The sample lists hundreds of thousands of distinct CDR3 sequences, 11% to 15% occurring once. In germline, CDR1 is SGHRS, CDR2 YFSETQ. The CDR3 sequence is 16 residues long. Trimming shortened V by 0 bases and J by 3 bases, and 13 bases separated the two germline ends. The sequence derives from a female donor in good health, serving as a healthy control. The V gene is TRBV5-1, the J gene TRBJ1-3; D may be TRBD1 (5 bases). Specimen: memory CD4+ T cells from blood. The CDR3 DNA sequence: TGCGCCAGCAGCTTGGTACCAGGGAGTGATGGAAACACCATATATTTT. Protein: CASSLVPGSDGNTIYF.